The 9 T cell receptor beta chains given below trace back to one sample, sequenced in a study of cytomegalovirus exposure and HLA in healthy donors. Clones were sequenced by immunoSEQ multiplex PCR, and TCRdb holds only the in-frame ones, with some missing. The sample records about 330,000 clones, about 85% being singletons. Sequencing was done on a sample of PBMCs. These receptors all come from a woman aged 30 to 39 in good health and CMV-seropositive.

This clone appeared once. The chain uses TRBV25-1 and TRBJ1-1; D uncertain. Per the germline V gene, CDR1 is MGHDK and CDR2 is SYGVNS. V dropped 7 bases and J dropped 1 base, with 13 bases sitting between them. The CDR3 extends over 14 amino acids. In nucleotides, the CDR3 is TGTGCCAGCACAGGAAGGAGGGCGAACACTGAAGCTTTCTTT. This translates into CASTGRRANTEAFF. Drawing the rest from reference TRBV25-1 and TRBJ1-1, the complete variable domain is EADIYQTPRYLVIGTGKKITLECSQTMGHDKMYWYQQDPGMELHLIHYSYGVNSTEKGDLSSESTVSRIRTEHFPLTLESARPSHTSQYLCASTGRRANTEAFFGQGTRLTVV.

This chain connects TRBV2 to TRBJ1-4; D unresolved. From germline, CDR1 is SNHLY and CDR2 FYNNEI. The V gene lost 3 bases and the J gene lost 0 bases, with 11 bases spanning the gap. The CDR3 is made up of 16 amino acids. CDR3 nucleotide sequence: TGTGCCAGCAGTGAGCCCCAGATAGCAACTAATGAAAAACTGTTTTTT. It codes for CASSEPQIATNEKLFF.

The V gene is TRBV5-1, the J gene TRBJ2-1; TRBD1 matches at 9 bases. V was pared by 4 bases and J by 4 bases, with 6 bases of the junction left unmatched. The germline V gene has CDR1 SGHRS and CDR2 YFSETQ. CDR3 length: 15 amino acids. Written as DNA, the CDR3 is TGCGCCAGCAGCACCCGGGACAGGGAATACAATGAGCAGTTCTTC. It specifies CASSTRDREYNEQFF.

The rearrangement joins TRBV5-1 to TRBJ2-1; tentatively, D is TRBD2 (7 bases). Trimming cost V 4 bases and J 4 bases, with 18 bases left between them. Per the germline V gene, CDR1 is SGHRS and CDR2 is YFSETQ. CDR3 length: 16 amino acids. CDR3 residues: CASSPDGGRGYNEQFF. For the CDR3, the DNA is TGCGCCAGCAGCCCCGACGGGGGGCGAGGGTACAATGAGCAGTTCTTC.

V gene TRBV6-1 combines with J gene TRBJ1-6; TRBD1 is a possible D gene (6 bases). The CDR3 has 12 amino acids. V lost 3 bases, J lost 11 bases, and 8 bases lay in between. Per the germline V gene, CDR1 is MNHNS and CDR2 is SASEGT. The CDR3 sequence is CASSDHRAPLHF. The DNA of the CDR3 is TGTGCCAGCAGTGACCACAGGGCACCCCTCCACTTT.

The CDR3 region is CASSLEGFYEQYF. The CDR3 DNA reads TGTGCCAGCAGCTTAGAGGGGTTCTACGAGCAGTACTTC. This chain uses TRBV13 with TRBJ2-7, with a tentative D call TRBD1 (5 bases). The CDR3 sequence is 13 residues long. The V gene lost 1 base and the J gene lost 3 bases, with 7 bases spanning the gap. Per germline, CDR1 PRHDT and CDR2 FYEKMQ (reference sequence).

The chain couples TRBV5-6 to TRBJ2-3, with D perhaps matching TRBD1 or TRBD2 (5 bases each). Germline-derived CDR1 and CDR2 are SGHDT and YYEEEE. CDR3 size: 12 residues. Trimming left V 4 bases short and J 7 bases short, with 10 bases between. As DNA, the CDR3 is TGTGCCAGCAGCGAGGGGTTAAATACGCAGTATTTT. Its protein product is CASSEGLNTQYF.

The CDR3 sequence: CASSWGTTSKADSYEQYF. CDR3 bases: TGTGCCAGCAGCTGGGGGACTACCTCAAAGGCGGACTCCTACGAGCAGTACTTC. The V and J genes are TRBV7-6 and TRBJ2-7, with 7 bases aligning to TRBD2. The CDR3 is 18 amino acids. J gave up 0 bases and V 4 bases, and 15 bases lay outside the gene matches. CDR1 is SGHVS and CDR2 is FNYEAQ in the germline V gene.

The CDR3 here is CASSIVANNDYEQYF. The DNA for the CDR3 is TGTGCCAGTAGTATAGTTGCAAATAACGATTACGAGCAGTACTTC. V gene TRBV19 combines with J gene TRBJ2-7, with D uncertain. Between the trimmed V and J ends, which lost 1 base and 4 bases, there was a span of 14 bases. Germline CDR1 is LNHDA and CDR2 is SQIVND (reference sequence). The CDR3 runs to 15 residues.